This is a list of T cell receptor beta chains from one sample in a study of T-cell reconstitution after alpha-beta-depleted transplantation in children. TCRdb fed the PCR reads into MiXCR, producing one record per CDR3 protein. Seen here are 800,000 to 1,000,000 distinct CDR3 sequences, roughly 29% observed once, and the top ten hold about 28%. Source: PBMCs, mostly from graft donor cells, taken 360 days after TCRalphabeta/CD19-depleted stem cell transplant. All receptors come from a boy under two years old who had a stem cell transplant for SCID, so the T cells may come from the graft donor. Each CDR3 is given with its conserved first and last residue. The order of the fields is CDR3 length, clone size, V gene, J gene, D gene, CDR3 protein, CDR3 DNA. The D gene is left open where the match is weak. Size is stated for part of the rows, as once, few or many counts, or as a class when the clone is expanded.

>12|few|TRBV20-1|TRBJ1-5|-
CSASPDRQPQHF
TGCAGTGCTTCACCTGACCGTCAGCCCCAGCATTTT
>13|-|TRBV11-3|TRBJ1-1|-
CASSREAGTEAFF
TGTGCCAGCAGTAGGGAAGCGGGCACTGAAGCTTTCTTT
>15|-|TRBV12-3/TRBV12-4|TRBJ2-7|TRBD1
CASSRTGGASYEQYF
TGTGCCAGCAGCCGGACAGGGGGAGCCTCCTACGAGCAGTACTTC
>16|-|TRBV4-1|TRBJ1-1|-
CASSHEYRALNTEAFF
TGCGCCAGCAGCCATGAATACCGGGCCCTGAACACTGAAGCTTTCTTT
>16|few|TRBV5-1|TRBJ2-2|-
CASSLVAPGHTGELFF
TGCGCCAGCAGCTTGGTTGCGCCCGGTCACACCGGGGAGCTGTTTTTT
>13|few|TRBV4-1|TRBJ2-5|-
CASSQVDEETQYF
TGCGCCAGCAGCCAAGTCGATGAAGAGACCCAGTACTTC
>16|-|TRBV7-8|TRBJ2-5|TRBD2
CASSQTGLAAQETQYF
TGTGCCAGCAGCCAAACGGGACTAGCGGCACAAGAGACCCAGTACTTC
>17|few|TRBV5-1|TRBJ2-3|-
CASSLGIGEGETDTQYF
TGCGCCAGCAGCTTGGGCATAGGGGAAGGGGAGACAGATACGCAGTATTTT
>12|-|TRBV20-1|TRBJ2-3|-
CSAGYNTDTQYF
TGCAGTGCTGGGTACAACACAGATACGCAGTATTTT
>12|-|TRBV20-1|TRBJ1-1|TRBD1
CSAQTGKTEAFF
TGCAGTGCACAGACAGGGAAAACTGAAGCTTTCTTT
>17|few|TRBV2|TRBJ2-7|-
CASRGGPPTGITYEQYF
TGTGCCAGCAGGGGTGGCCCCCCAACAGGGATAACTTACGAGCAGTACTTC
>11|-|TRBV12-3/TRBV12-4|TRBJ1-1|-
CASSPAREAFF
TGTGCCAGCAGTCCCGCCCGTGAAGCTTTCTTT
>12|many|TRBV12-3/TRBV12-4|TRBJ2-3|-
CASSPDRDTQYF
TGTGCCAGCAGCCCCGACAGAGATACGCAGTATTTT
>15|once|TRBV12-3/TRBV12-4|TRBJ2-1|TRBD2
CASSYGAGEGNEQFF
TGTGCCAGCAGTTATGGAGCGGGGGAGGGTAATGAGCAGTTCTTC
>15|-|TRBV5-5|TRBJ2-1|TRBD2
CASATTGGTYNEQFF
TGTGCCAGCGCTACGACGGGGGGAACCTACAATGAGCAGTTCTTC
>14|-|TRBV4-2|TRBJ1-1|-
CASSQVFPRAEAFF
TGTGCCAGCAGCCAAGTGTTTCCGAGGGCTGAAGCTTTCTTT